The rows below give T cell receptor beta chains drawn from one sample of a study of T-cell reconstitution after alpha-beta-depleted transplantation in children. TCRdb reprocessed the PCR reads with MiXCR, giving one entry per CDR3 protein. This sample has about 15,000 distinct CDR3 sequences, with roughly 5.3% found just once. Source: PBMCs, taken before TCRalphabeta/CD19-depleted stem cell transplant. The receptors stem from a boy aged 5-17 years with acute lymphoblastic leukemia, due to receive a stem cell transplant. CDR3s include the opening cysteine and the closing phenylalanine or tryptophan. The D gene is left open where the match is weak. The listing skips clone size in some rows; elsewhere it reads once, few, many or a size class.

j_call: TRBJ2-1
clone_size: many
cdr3_length: 14
d_call: .
v_call: TRBV11-2
cdr3_aa: CASTQGSTPNEQFF
cdr3_nt: TGTGCCAGCACCCAAGGATCCACGCCCAATGAGCAGTTCTTC

j_call: TRBJ2-7
clone_size: many
cdr3_length: 15
d_call: TRBD1
v_call: TRBV6-1
cdr3_aa: CASRFNRDRVYEQYF
cdr3_nt: TGTGCCAGCAGGTTCAACCGGGACAGGGTCTACGAGCAGTACTTC

j_call: TRBJ1-2
clone_size: many
cdr3_length: 17
d_call: TRBD1
v_call: TRBV4-1
cdr3_aa: CASSQDRNGQGARGYTF
cdr3_nt: TGCGCCAGCAGCCAAGATCGGAATGGACAGGGGGCGCGAGGCTACACCTTC

j_call: TRBJ2-5
clone_size: many
cdr3_length: 18
d_call: TRBD2
v_call: TRBV11-2
cdr3_aa: CASSPRGDSGRVRETQYF
cdr3_nt: TGTGCCAGCAGCCCTCGGGGAGATAGCGGGAGGGTCAGAGAGACCCAGTACTTC

j_call: TRBJ2-1
clone_size: many
cdr3_length: 17
d_call: TRBD2
v_call: TRBV2
cdr3_aa: CASSEALLAGGYNEQFF
cdr3_nt: TGTGCCAGCAGTGAAGCGCTTCTAGCGGGAGGTTACAATGAGCAGTTCTTC

j_call: TRBJ1-2
clone_size: medium-sized
cdr3_length: 13
d_call: .
v_call: TRBV5-1
cdr3_aa: CASSLAAGYGYTF
cdr3_nt: TGCGCCAGCAGCTTGGCCGCAGGGTATGGCTACACCTTC

j_call: TRBJ1-6
clone_size: many
cdr3_length: 13
d_call: .
v_call: TRBV5-1
cdr3_aa: CASSLDAYSPLHF
cdr3_nt: TGCGCCAGCAGCTTGGACGCGTATTCACCCCTCCACTTT

j_call: TRBJ1-5
clone_size: medium-sized
cdr3_length: 15
d_call: .
v_call: TRBV12-3/TRBV12-4
cdr3_aa: CASSPEGLSNQPQHF
cdr3_nt: TGTGCCAGCAGTCCTGAAGGACTTAGCAATCAGCCCCAGCATTTT

j_call: TRBJ2-7
clone_size: many
cdr3_length: 17
d_call: TRBD2
v_call: TRBV27
cdr3_aa: CASSDGTSGRTHSQQYF
cdr3_nt: TGTGCCAGCAGTGACGGGACTAGCGGGAGGACACACTCCCAGCAGTACTTC

j_call: TRBJ2-3
clone_size: many
cdr3_length: 20
d_call: .
v_call: TRBV11-1
cdr3_aa: CASSFTLYLRAGVNTDTQYF
cdr3_nt: TGTGCCAGCAGCTTTACCCTTTATTTAAGAGCAGGGGTAAACACAGATACGCAGTATTTT

j_call: TRBJ1-1
clone_size: many
cdr3_length: 14
d_call: .
v_call: TRBV12-3/TRBV12-4
cdr3_aa: CASTSGGVGGEAFF
cdr3_nt: TGTGCCAGCACCTCCGGGGGAGTAGGGGGTGAAGCTTTCTTT

j_call: TRBJ2-2
clone_size: .
cdr3_length: 14
d_call: .
v_call: TRBV5-5
cdr3_aa: CASGRGQICGELFF
cdr3_nt: TGTGCCAGCGGCCGGGGGCAGATATGCGGGGAGCTGTTTTTT

j_call: TRBJ2-3
clone_size: many
cdr3_length: 14
d_call: .
v_call: TRBV5-1
cdr3_aa: CASSWFSRTDTQYF
cdr3_nt: TGCGCCAGCAGCTGGTTCTCGCGCACAGATACGCAGTATTTT

j_call: TRBJ2-2
clone_size: many
cdr3_length: 15
d_call: TRBD1
v_call: TRBV9
cdr3_aa: CASSAGTVNTGELFF
cdr3_nt: TGTGCCAGCAGCGCCGGGACAGTAAACACCGGGGAGCTGTTTTTT

j_call: TRBJ2-5
clone_size: few
cdr3_length: 14
d_call: .
v_call: TRBV5-6
cdr3_aa: CASSPVPLPETQYF
cdr3_nt: TGTGCCAGCAGCCCCGTGCCCCTTCCAGAGACCCAGTACTTC

j_call: TRBJ2-5
clone_size: many
cdr3_length: 12
d_call: .
v_call: TRBV5-1
cdr3_aa: CASRINRETQYF
cdr3_nt: TGCGCCAGCCGTATCAACAGGGAGACCCAGTACTTC

j_call: TRBJ2-6
clone_size: medium-sized
cdr3_length: 13
d_call: .
v_call: TRBV20-1
cdr3_aa: CSARLSGANVLTF
cdr3_nt: TGCAGTGCTAGACTCTCTGGGGCCAACGTCCTGACTTTC

j_call: TRBJ2-1
clone_size: many
cdr3_length: 18
d_call: TRBD2
v_call: TRBV24-1
cdr3_aa: CATSEPPGLAGERNEQFF
cdr3_nt: TGTGCCACCAGTGAGCCTCCGGGACTAGCGGGAGAACGAAATGAGCAGTTCTTC

j_call: TRBJ2-1
clone_size: many
cdr3_length: 15
d_call: .
v_call: TRBV7-8
cdr3_aa: CASSHRDSRYNEQFF
cdr3_nt: TGTGCCAGCAGCCACCGGGACTCCCGCTACAATGAGCAGTTCTTC

j_call: TRBJ2-3
clone_size: .
cdr3_length: 15
d_call: TRBD1
v_call: TRBV3-1
cdr3_aa: CATCQEGTEEDTQYF
cdr3_nt: TGTGCCACCTGCCAAGAGGGGACAGAGGAAGATACGCAGTATTTT

j_call: TRBJ2-1
clone_size: many
cdr3_length: 15
d_call: .
v_call: TRBV19
cdr3_aa: CASRNGPSSYNEQFF
cdr3_nt: TGTGCCAGTAGAAACGGACCTAGCTCCTACAATGAGCAGTTCTTC

j_call: TRBJ1-1
clone_size: many
cdr3_length: 11
d_call: .
v_call: TRBV29-1
cdr3_aa: CSVGFLPEAFF
cdr3_nt: TGCAGCGTTGGGTTTCTTCCTGAAGCTTTCTTT

j_call: TRBJ1-6
clone_size: many
cdr3_length: 15
d_call: TRBD1
v_call: TRBV12-3/TRBV12-4
cdr3_aa: CASSSRTGGSSPLHF
cdr3_nt: TGTGCCAGCAGTTCCCGGACAGGGGGAAGTTCACCCCTCCACTTT

j_call: TRBJ1-2
clone_size: many
cdr3_length: 14
d_call: .
v_call: TRBV14
cdr3_aa: CASSQVWGNYGYTF
cdr3_nt: TGTGCCAGCAGCCAAGTATGGGGGAACTATGGCTACACCTTC

j_call: TRBJ1-5
clone_size: many
cdr3_length: 15
d_call: .
v_call: TRBV4-1
cdr3_aa: CASSQGGSLYQPQHF
cdr3_nt: TGCGCCAGCAGCCAAGGGGGCAGCCTTTATCAGCCCCAGCATTTT

j_call: TRBJ1-6
clone_size: few
cdr3_length: 16
d_call: TRBD1
v_call: TRBV5-4
cdr3_aa: CASSFGGTGRNSPLHF
cdr3_nt: TGTGCCAGCAGCTTCGGAGGGACAGGGCGGAATTCACCCCTCCACTTT

j_call: TRBJ2-3
clone_size: many
cdr3_length: 14
d_call: .
v_call: TRBV24-1
cdr3_aa: CATSDHLSTDTQYF
cdr3_nt: TGTGCCACCAGTGACCATCTAAGCACAGATACGCAGTATTTT

j_call: TRBJ2-5
clone_size: many
cdr3_length: 15
d_call: .
v_call: TRBV5-1
cdr3_aa: CASSLGFGSGETQYF
cdr3_nt: TGCGCCAGCAGCTTGGGTTTTGGGAGCGGTGAGACCCAGTACTTC

j_call: TRBJ2-7
clone_size: many
cdr3_length: 16
d_call: .
v_call: TRBV9
cdr3_aa: CASSVGVAVSSYEQYF
cdr3_nt: TGTGCCAGCAGCGTAGGGGTAGCGGTTAGCTCCTACGAGCAGTACTTC

j_call: TRBJ1-5
clone_size: medium-sized
cdr3_length: 14
d_call: TRBD1
v_call: TRBV20-1
cdr3_aa: CSARGGQGGQPQHF
cdr3_nt: TGCAGTGCTAGAGGGGGACAGGGCGGTCAGCCCCAGCATTTT

j_call: TRBJ1-1
clone_size: many
cdr3_length: 11
d_call: .
v_call: TRBV20-1
cdr3_aa: CSARAGGYAFF
cdr3_nt: TGCAGTGCTAGGGCGGGTGGGTACGCTTTCTTT

j_call: TRBJ2-5
clone_size: .
cdr3_length: 18
d_call: TRBD2
v_call: TRBV3-1
cdr3_aa: CATTILGGLEGEQETQYF
cdr3_nt: TGTGCCACCACCATCCTGGGGGGACTAGAAGGAGAGCAAGAGACCCAGTACTTC

j_call: TRBJ1-6
clone_size: medium-sized
cdr3_length: 14
d_call: .
v_call: TRBV2
cdr3_aa: CASTRDGYNSPLHF
cdr3_nt: TGTGCCAGCACTAGGGACGGCTATAATTCACCCCTCCACTTT

j_call: TRBJ2-7
clone_size: many
cdr3_length: 12
d_call: .
v_call: TRBV3-1
cdr3_aa: CASSFLGGLKIF
cdr3_nt: TGTGCCAGCAGCTTCCTGGGGGGACTGAAGATCTTC

j_call: TRBJ2-2
clone_size: many
cdr3_length: 15
d_call: .
v_call: TRBV19
cdr3_aa: CASSRKGQNTGELFF
cdr3_nt: TGTGCCAGTAGTAGAAAGGGACAGAACACCGGGGAGCTGTTTTTT

j_call: TRBJ2-1
clone_size: many
cdr3_length: 14
d_call: TRBD2
v_call: TRBV28
cdr3_aa: CASSQILRLAGQFF
cdr3_nt: TGTGCCAGCAGCCAGATCCTACGGCTAGCGGGGCAGTTCTTC

j_call: TRBJ1-2
clone_size: many
cdr3_length: 13
d_call: TRBD1
v_call: TRBV6-2/TRBV6-3
cdr3_aa: CASSWGTGHGYTF
cdr3_nt: TGTGCCAGCAGTTGGGGGACAGGCCATGGCTACACCTTC

j_call: TRBJ1-2
clone_size: many
cdr3_length: 17
d_call: .
v_call: TRBV28
cdr3_aa: CASSFLSSPIVVYGYTF
cdr3_nt: TGTGCCAGCAGTTTTCTCTCCAGCCCGATCGTTGTCTATGGCTACACCTTC

j_call: TRBJ2-1
clone_size: medium-sized
cdr3_length: 16
d_call: TRBD2
v_call: TRBV20-1
cdr3_aa: CSASLLAGGSYNEQFF
cdr3_nt: TGCAGTGCTAGTCTACTAGCGGGGGGCTCCTACAATGAGCAGTTCTTC

j_call: TRBJ2-3
clone_size: many
cdr3_length: 14
d_call: TRBD1
v_call: TRBV18
cdr3_aa: CASSAQGGADTQYF
cdr3_nt: TGTGCCAGCTCAGCACAGGGGGGCGCAGATACGCAGTATTTT

j_call: TRBJ1-1
clone_size: many
cdr3_length: 14
d_call: .
v_call: TRBV19
cdr3_aa: CASSTPIGTTEAFF
cdr3_nt: TGTGCCAGTAGTACCCCAATTGGGACGACTGAAGCTTTCTTT

j_call: TRBJ1-3
clone_size: many
cdr3_length: 16
d_call: .
v_call: TRBV7-9
cdr3_aa: CASSLVRQGRGNTIYF
cdr3_nt: TGTGCCAGCAGCTTAGTCAGGCAGGGCCGCGGAAACACCATATATTTT

j_call: TRBJ1-1
clone_size: many
cdr3_length: 15
d_call: .
v_call: TRBV28
cdr3_aa: CASSFRRPMNTEAFF
cdr3_nt: TGTGCCAGCAGTTTTAGGCGGCCTATGAACACTGAAGCTTTCTTT

j_call: TRBJ2-3
clone_size: many
cdr3_length: 17
d_call: .
v_call: TRBV5-1
cdr3_aa: CASSYGTGAIGFGTQYF
cdr3_nt: TGCGCCAGCAGCTATGGAACCGGCGCTATCGGTTTTGGTACGCAGTATTTT

j_call: TRBJ2-7
clone_size: many
cdr3_length: 14
d_call: .
v_call: TRBV10-3
cdr3_aa: CAISGRRDSYEQYF
cdr3_nt: TGTGCCATCAGCGGCAGGAGAGACTCCTACGAGCAGTACTTC

j_call: TRBJ1-2
clone_size: many
cdr3_length: 15
d_call: .
v_call: TRBV11-2
cdr3_aa: CASSLGGTLNYGYTF
cdr3_nt: TGTGCCAGCAGCTTGGGGGGGACCCTTAACTATGGCTACACCTTC

j_call: TRBJ2-7
clone_size: many
cdr3_length: 15
d_call: .
v_call: TRBV28
cdr3_aa: CASSPHTGHLNQQYF
cdr3_nt: TGTGCCAGCAGTCCTCATACGGGACACCTCAACCAGCAGTACTTC

j_call: TRBJ1-1
clone_size: many
cdr3_length: 15
d_call: .
v_call: TRBV5-4
cdr3_aa: CASSLVHSSNTEAFF
cdr3_nt: TGTGCCAGCAGCTTGGTGCACTCATCGAACACTGAAGCTTTCTTT

j_call: TRBJ1-6
clone_size: few
cdr3_length: 15
d_call: .
v_call: TRBV15
cdr3_aa: CATTPRGRINSPLHF
cdr3_nt: TGTGCCACCACCCCGAGGGGACGGATTAATTCACCCCTCCACTTT

j_call: TRBJ2-1
clone_size: medium-sized
cdr3_length: 16
d_call: TRBD2
v_call: TRBV7-6
cdr3_aa: CASSLLAGGSYNEQFF
cdr3_nt: TGTGCCAGCAGCTTATTAGCGGGAGGCTCCTACAATGAGCAGTTCTTC

j_call: TRBJ2-7
clone_size: many
cdr3_length: 13
d_call: TRBD2
v_call: TRBV3-1
cdr3_aa: CASRDGGTHEQYF
cdr3_nt: TGTGCCAGCAGGGACGGGGGGACCCACGAGCAGTACTTC

j_call: TRBJ2-3
clone_size: medium-sized
cdr3_length: 13
d_call: TRBD2
v_call: TRBV6-2/TRBV6-3
cdr3_aa: CASSYTSGTSPDF
cdr3_nt: TGTGCCAGCAGTTACACGTCCGGGACTAGCCCAGATTTT

j_call: TRBJ1-4
clone_size: many
cdr3_length: 16
d_call: TRBD1
v_call: TRBV7-9
cdr3_aa: CASSFRTGVIGEKLFF
cdr3_nt: TGTGCCAGCAGCTTCCGGACAGGGGTGATTGGTGAAAAACTGTTTTTT